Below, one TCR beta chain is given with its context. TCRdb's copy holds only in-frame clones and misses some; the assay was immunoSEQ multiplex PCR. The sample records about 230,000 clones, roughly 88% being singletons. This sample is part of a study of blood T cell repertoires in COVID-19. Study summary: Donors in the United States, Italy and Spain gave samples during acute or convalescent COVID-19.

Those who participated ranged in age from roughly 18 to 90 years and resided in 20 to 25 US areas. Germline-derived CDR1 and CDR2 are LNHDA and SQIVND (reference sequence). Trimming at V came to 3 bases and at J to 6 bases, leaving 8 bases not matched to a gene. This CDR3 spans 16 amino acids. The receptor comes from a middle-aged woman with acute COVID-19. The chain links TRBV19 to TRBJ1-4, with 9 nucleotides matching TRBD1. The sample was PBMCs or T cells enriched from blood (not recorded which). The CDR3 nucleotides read TGTGCCAGTAGTATCCGTGGGGACAGGGTCGATGAAAAACTGTTTTTT. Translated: CASSIRGDRVDEKLFF.